The table lists the clone carrying this T cell receptor beta chain with many counts. What it binds is not known. These data come from a study of breast tumors, draining lymph nodes, adjacent tissues. Study-level findings and limits: Compared with lymph nodes, tumors were less diverse; compared with nontumor tissue, more. Most tumor T cells seemingly derive from lymph node, then expand in tumor.

Germline CDR1 reads SGHNT; CDR2 reads YENEEA. V trimming: 5 bases; J trimming: 8 bases; junction bases outside the gene matches: 11. The CDR3 has 14 amino acids. TCRdb re-called the multiplex PCR reads with MiXCR, one entry per CDR3 protein. The sample includes under 70,000 distinct CDR3 sequences, less than 45% of them seen just once. The sample consisted of breast tumor tissue. The TCR originated in a female donor with breast cancer. Some clones in this sample may be carry-over from other donors' samples. The rearrangement joins TRBV11-3 to TRBJ2-7, with 8 nucleotides matching TRBD1. CDR3 nucleotide sequence: TGTGCCAGCAGCGGGGGACAGGACCCCGGGAAGCAGTACTTC. Protein sequence: CASSGGQDPGKQYF.